This TCR beta chain originates from a study of shared clonotypes between healthy human individuals. The CDR3 length is 14 residues. The ends lost 5 bases at V and 5 bases at J; junction bases unmatched: 6. Germline lookup yields CDR1 MNHEY and CDR2 SMNVEV (reference sequence). CD45RO-negative, CCR7-selected cells formed the naive CD8 fraction, which excluded terminally differentiated effector memory CD45RA+ cells. Worth noting for this clone: The same CDR3 arises from other DNA sequences in this sample as well.

Repertoires were generated with immunoSEQ multiplex PCR, while TCRdb's copy carries only in-frame clones and drops some. The data contain some 600,000 clones, approximately 96% of them seen just once; the ten biggest clones take up about 0.12%. The clonotype comes from a woman in her twenties or thirties in good health. The specimen was naive CD8+ T cells sorted from blood. The rearrangement links TRBV27 to TRBJ2-7; 10 bases are shared with TRBD1. In DNA, the CDR3 is TGTGCCAGCAGTCTAAGGACAGGGGGAAACGAGCAGTACTTC. It codes for CASSLRTGGNEQYF.